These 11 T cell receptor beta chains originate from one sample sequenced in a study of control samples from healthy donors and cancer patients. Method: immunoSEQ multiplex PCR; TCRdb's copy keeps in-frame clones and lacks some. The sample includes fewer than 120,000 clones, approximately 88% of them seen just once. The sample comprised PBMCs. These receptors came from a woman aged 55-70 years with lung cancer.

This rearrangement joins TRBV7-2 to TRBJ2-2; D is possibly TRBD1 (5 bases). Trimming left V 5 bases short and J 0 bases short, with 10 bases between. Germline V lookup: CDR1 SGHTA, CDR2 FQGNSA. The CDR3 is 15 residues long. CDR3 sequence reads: CASSPDTANTGELFF. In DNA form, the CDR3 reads TGTGCCAGCAGCCCGGACACCGCGAACACCGGGGAGCTGTTTTTT.

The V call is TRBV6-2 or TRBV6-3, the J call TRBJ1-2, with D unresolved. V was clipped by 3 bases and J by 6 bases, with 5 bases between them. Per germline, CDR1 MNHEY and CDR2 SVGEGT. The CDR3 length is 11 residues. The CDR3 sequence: CASSYQDGYTF. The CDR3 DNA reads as TGTGCCAGCAGTTATCAGGATGGCTACACCTTC.

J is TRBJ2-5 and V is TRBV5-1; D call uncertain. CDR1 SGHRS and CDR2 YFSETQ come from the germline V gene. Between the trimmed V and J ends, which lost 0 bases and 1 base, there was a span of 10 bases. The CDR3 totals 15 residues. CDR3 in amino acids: CASSLAVGVQETQYF. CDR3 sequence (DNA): TGCGCCAGCAGCTTGGCCGTTGGCGTCCAAGAGACCCAGTACTTC.

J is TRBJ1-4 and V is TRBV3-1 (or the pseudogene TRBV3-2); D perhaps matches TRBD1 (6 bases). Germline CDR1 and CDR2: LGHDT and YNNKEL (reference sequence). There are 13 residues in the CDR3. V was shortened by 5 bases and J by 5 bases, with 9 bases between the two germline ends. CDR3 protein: CASSITGNEKLFF. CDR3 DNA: TGTGCCAGCAGCATTACAGGGAATGAAAAACTGTTTTTT.

Here the CDR3 DNA reads TGTGCCAGCAGCGTCCGGGCAACTAATGAAAAACTGTTTTTT. Encoded protein: CASSVRATNEKLFF. The V gene is TRBV7-9, the J gene TRBJ1-4; unclear D gene. Trimming left V 5 bases short and J 0 bases short, with 7 bases between. CDR3 length: 14 amino acids. Per germline, CDR1 SEHNR and CDR2 FQNEAQ (reference sequence).

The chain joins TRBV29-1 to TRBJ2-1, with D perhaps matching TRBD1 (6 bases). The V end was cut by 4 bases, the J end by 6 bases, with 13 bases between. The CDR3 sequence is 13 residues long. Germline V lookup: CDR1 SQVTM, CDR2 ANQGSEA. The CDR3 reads CSVVQGSPNEQFF. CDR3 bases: TGCAGCGTTGTGCAGGGGAGCCCCAATGAGCAGTTCTTC.

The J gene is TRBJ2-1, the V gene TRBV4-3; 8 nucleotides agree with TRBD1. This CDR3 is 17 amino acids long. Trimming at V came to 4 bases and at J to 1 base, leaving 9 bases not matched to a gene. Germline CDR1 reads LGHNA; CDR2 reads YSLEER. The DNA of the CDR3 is TGCGCCAGCAGCCCCCGGACAGGGTCGGGTTCCTACAATGAGCAGTTCTTC. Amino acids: CASSPRTGSGSYNEQFF.

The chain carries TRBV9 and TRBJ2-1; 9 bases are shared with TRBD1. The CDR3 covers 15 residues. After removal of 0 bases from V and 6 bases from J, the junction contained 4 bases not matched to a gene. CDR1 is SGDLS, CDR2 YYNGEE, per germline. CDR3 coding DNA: TGTGCCAGCAGCGTAGGGGACAGGGTAGCCAATGAGCAGTTCTTC. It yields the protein CASSVGDRVANEQFF.

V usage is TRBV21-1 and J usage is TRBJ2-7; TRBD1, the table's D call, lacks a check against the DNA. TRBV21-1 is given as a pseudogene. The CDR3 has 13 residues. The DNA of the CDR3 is TGTGCCAGGAACGACACAGGTTCCTACGAGCAGTACTTC. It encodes CARNDTGSYEQYF.

This chain's CDR3 is CASSRERLNEKLFF. The CDR3 bases are TGTGCCAGCAGCCGCGAGAGATTAAATGAAAAACTGTTTTTT. The J gene is TRBJ1-4, the V gene TRBV3-1 (or the pseudogene TRBV3-2), with D unclear. The CDR3 totals 14 residues. CDR1 and CDR2 (germline): LGHDT, YNNKEL (reference sequence). Trimming removed 4 bases at V and 5 bases at J, with 11 bases between.

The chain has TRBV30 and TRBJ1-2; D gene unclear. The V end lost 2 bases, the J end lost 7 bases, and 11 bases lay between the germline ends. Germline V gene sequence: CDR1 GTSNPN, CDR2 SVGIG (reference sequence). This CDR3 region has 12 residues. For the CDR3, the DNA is TGTGCCTGGAGTCCCCGGTGGAGTGGCTACACCTTC. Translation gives CAWSPRWSGYTF.